The entry below gives a single T cell receptor (beta chain) sequence along with its context. What antigen it recognizes has not been identified. Base qualities are not recorded, but no much larger clone differs from it by a single base. The immunoSEQ Assay, a bias-controlled multiplex PCR, was used to amplify TCRbeta CDR3 regions from genomic DNA. Regarding the original processing steps: Nucleated cell counts per sample were estimated from amplification of reference gene primers within the assay. To quantify the absolute abundance of each unique TCRbeta CDR3 rearrangement, sequence reads were collapsed and filtered. For each sample, productive Simpson clonality was calculated as the square root of Simpson's diversity index over productive rearrangements. The table was pulled from immuneACCESS by TCRdb, which kept in-frame rearrangements only. Such tables lose some clones; where checked, under half of the loss comes from unresolved V genes, and the rest has no known cause. That table supplies the V and J calls and clone size; D and trimming were determined from the DNA. The sample includes approximately 300,000 clones, with 70% to 90% observed a single time. Jointly, the top ten make up approximately 5% of the sample.

The data were taken from a study of blood T cell repertoires in COVID-19 (dated by TCRdb to 2019 to 2021). Some background on the complete study: Samples from collaborators originated in the United States, Italy and Spain and spanned both the acute and convalescent phases of COVID-19. The material from the prospective study consisted of cDNA or gDNA derived from T cells, B-cell-depleted T cells, or PBMCs. Subjects who had been exposed to COVID-19, were actively infected with it, or had recovered from it provided the deeply sampled blood TCRbeta repertoires that made up the dataset. The repertoires were released in a freely available public database meant as a resource for research on the immune response to SARS-CoV-2. The samples were drawn from two sources: the first 160 participants of the ongoing ImmuneRACE study, and 1,200 or so subjects contributed by 6 global collaborators. The sample metadata nearly always contained a de-identified subject ID, COVID-19 status, age in years and sex. Where available, HLA class I and class II types were taken from metadata supplied by the sample provider and were not determined by assay-based typing.

General study outcomes and caveats: The quantity of clinical and demographic metadata differed by source and by participant and was supplied without curation.

Enrolling through a virtual design, the prospective study's participants ranged in age from about 18 to 89 years and lived across 24 United States geographic areas. To assign participants to cohorts, the prospective study relied on clinical history that participants themselves reported in a screening survey and a study questionnaire. Recovered participants in ImmuneRACE Cohort 3 were defined as having two consecutive negative NP/OP PCR tests, clearance from a healthcare professional, or resolution of symptoms. In the prospective study, mobile phlebotomists collected whole blood, serum and a nasopharyngeal or oropharyngeal swab from each participant. Participants in the prospective study had the option to provide additional blood draws and questionnaires over a 2-month period. Before DNA extraction, prospective study blood samples were shipped either frozen or at room temperature. The cysteine opens and the phenylalanine closes a CDR3 of 17 amino acids. The retained sequence is limited to the CDR3, 51 bases, with the frame set at the first base. CDR1 and CDR2 (SGHTS, YDEGEE) derive from the germline V gene. V loses 4 bases at its end and J loses 5 bases; junction bases beyond the gene matches: 13.

The source material was PBMCs or T cells enriched from blood (not recorded which). The sequence was collected from a woman under 40 who had recovered from COVID-19. Recombination linked TRBV5-8 to TRBJ2-1; a stretch of 9 junction bases matches TRBD1. CDR3 protein: CASSLKTGTGINNEQFF. The DNA sequence follows: TGTGCCAGCAGCCTGAAAACCGGGACAGGGATTAACAATGAGCAGTTCTTC.